The clone carrying this T cell receptor beta chain was seen more than once but under ten times. The data stem from a study of CD8+ T cells in alopecia areata. Extracted from the samples, RNA was reverse transcribed into cDNA to serve as the sequencing template. This table comes from immunoSEQ multiplex PCR, and its TCRdb copy is limited to in-frame clones, with some not included. The repertoire holds about 140,000 clones, with roughly four fifths as singletons. Noted treatment: oral pan-JAK inhibitor, 5-10 mg twice daily. V was pared by 3 bases and J by 0 bases, with 4 bases of the junction left unmatched. The CDR3 has 15 residues. Germline CDR1 SEHNR, CDR2 FQNEAQ (reference sequence).

Here the sequenced sample was CD8+ T cells sorted from blood, taken at week 4, from a patient treated with tofacitinib. This receptor was identified in a human donor with alopecia areata. J is TRBJ1-2 and V is TRBV7-9; 7 nucleotides match TRBD1. The CDR3 DNA is TGTGCCAGCAGCTTTACAGGGGCGGCTAACTATGGCTACACCTTC. This encodes CASSFTGAANYGYTF.